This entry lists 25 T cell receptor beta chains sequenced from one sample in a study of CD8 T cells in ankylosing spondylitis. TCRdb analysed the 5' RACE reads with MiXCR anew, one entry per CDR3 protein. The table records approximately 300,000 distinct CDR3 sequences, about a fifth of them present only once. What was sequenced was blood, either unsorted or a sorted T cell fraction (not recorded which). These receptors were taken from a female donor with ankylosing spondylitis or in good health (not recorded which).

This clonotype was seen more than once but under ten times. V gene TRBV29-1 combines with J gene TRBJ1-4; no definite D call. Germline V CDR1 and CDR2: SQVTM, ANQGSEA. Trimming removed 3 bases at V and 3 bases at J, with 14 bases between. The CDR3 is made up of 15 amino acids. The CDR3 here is CSVELASTANEKLFF. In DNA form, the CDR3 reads TGCAGCGTTGAGTTAGCGTCTACGGCTAATGAAAAACTGTTTTTT. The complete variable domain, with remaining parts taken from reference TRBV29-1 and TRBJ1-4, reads SAVISQKPSRDICQRGTSLTIQCQVDSQVTMMFWYRQQPGQSLTLIATANQGSEATYESGFVIDKFPISRPNLTFSTLTVSNMSPEDSSIYLCSVELASTANEKLFFGSGTQLSVL.

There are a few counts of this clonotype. The CDR3 DNA sequence: TGTGCCAGCAGGACGTCAGGGCCTAACCGCGAGCAGTACTTC. Protein: CASRTSGPNREQYF. The genes are TRBV6-1 and TRBJ2-7; possible D gene TRBD1, 5 bases. From germline, CDR1 is MNHNS and CDR2 SASEGT. This CDR3 has 14 amino acids. V gave up 6 bases and J gave up 6 bases, with 18 bases separating them.

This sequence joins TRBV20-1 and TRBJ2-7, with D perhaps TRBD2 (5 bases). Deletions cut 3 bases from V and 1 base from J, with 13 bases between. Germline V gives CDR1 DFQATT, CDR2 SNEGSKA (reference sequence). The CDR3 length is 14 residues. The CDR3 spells CSASPGFQSYEQYF. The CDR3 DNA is TGCAGTGCTAGTCCGGGGTTTCAATCCTACGAGCAGTACTTC.

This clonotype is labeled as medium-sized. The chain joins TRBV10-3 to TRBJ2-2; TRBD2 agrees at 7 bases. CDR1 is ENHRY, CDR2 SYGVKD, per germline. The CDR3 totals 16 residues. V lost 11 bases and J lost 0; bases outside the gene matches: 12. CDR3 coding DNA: TGTGCCCTCGGAAAGGGAGGGAGCGCGAACACCGGGGAGCTGTTTTTT. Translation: CALGKGGSANTGELFF.

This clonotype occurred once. CDR3 bases: TGTGCCTGGAGCGTACCTCAGGGCGGGAGTATAGGGGAGCTGTTTTTT. It specifies CAWSVPQGGSIGELFF. The chain is built from TRBV30 and TRBJ2-2; 7 bases map to TRBD2. The CDR3 is 16 residues long. V lost 3 bases, J lost 8 bases, and 15 bases stayed unmatched. CDR1 GTSNPN and CDR2 SVGIG come from the germline V gene (reference sequence).

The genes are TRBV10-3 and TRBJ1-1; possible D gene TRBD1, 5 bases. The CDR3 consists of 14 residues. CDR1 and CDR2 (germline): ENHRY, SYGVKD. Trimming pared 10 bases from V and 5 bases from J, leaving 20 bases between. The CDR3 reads CATRRGGEGTEAFF. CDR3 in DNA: TGTGCCACCCGGCGGGGCGGGGAGGGTACTGAAGCTTTCTTT.

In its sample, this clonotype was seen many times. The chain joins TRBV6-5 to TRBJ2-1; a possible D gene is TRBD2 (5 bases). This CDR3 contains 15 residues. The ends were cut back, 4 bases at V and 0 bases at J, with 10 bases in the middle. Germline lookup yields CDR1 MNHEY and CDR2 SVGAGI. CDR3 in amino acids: CASSFSASSYNEQFF. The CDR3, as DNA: TGTGCCAGCAGTTTTAGCGCCAGCTCCTACAATGAGCAGTTCTTC.

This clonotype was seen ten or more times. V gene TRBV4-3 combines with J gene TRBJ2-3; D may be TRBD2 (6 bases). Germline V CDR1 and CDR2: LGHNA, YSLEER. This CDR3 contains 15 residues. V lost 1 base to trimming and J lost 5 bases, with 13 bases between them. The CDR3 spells CASSQGMGGGDTQYF. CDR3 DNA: TGCGCCAGCAGCCAAGGGATGGGGGGAGGAGATACGCAGTATTTT.

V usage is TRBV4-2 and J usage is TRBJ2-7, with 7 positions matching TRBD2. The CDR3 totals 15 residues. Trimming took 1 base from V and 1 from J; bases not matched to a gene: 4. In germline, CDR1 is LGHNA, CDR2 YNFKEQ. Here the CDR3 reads CASSQASSGSYEQYF. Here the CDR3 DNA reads TGTGCCAGCAGCCAAGCTAGTAGCGGGTCCTACGAGCAGTACTTC.

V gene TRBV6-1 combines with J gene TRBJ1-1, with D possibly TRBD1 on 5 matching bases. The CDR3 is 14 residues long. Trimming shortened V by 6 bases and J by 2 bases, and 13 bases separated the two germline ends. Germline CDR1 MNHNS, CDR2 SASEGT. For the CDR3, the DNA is TGTGCCAGCAGAAAAGGACACCGAAACACTGAAGCTTTCTTT. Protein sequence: CASRKGHRNTEAFF.

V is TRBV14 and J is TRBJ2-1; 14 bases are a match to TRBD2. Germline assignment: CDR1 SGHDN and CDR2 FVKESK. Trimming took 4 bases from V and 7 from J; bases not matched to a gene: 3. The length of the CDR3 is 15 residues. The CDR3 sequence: CASSLGTSGGNEQFF. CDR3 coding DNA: TGTGCCAGCAGCCTCGGGACTAGCGGGGGAAATGAGCAGTTCTTC.

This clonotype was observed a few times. The CDR3 region is CSAREEGRGRPSSYNEQFF. The CDR3 DNA is TGCAGTGCTAGAGAAGAGGGCAGGGGGAGACCGAGCTCCTACAATGAGCAGTTCTTC. J is TRBJ2-1 and V is TRBV20-1; 7 nucleotides line up with TRBD1. Per the germline V gene, CDR1 is DFQATT and CDR2 is SNEGSKA (reference sequence). V shed 0 bases and J 0 bases; nucleotides not matched to a gene: 14. CDR3 length equals 19 residues.

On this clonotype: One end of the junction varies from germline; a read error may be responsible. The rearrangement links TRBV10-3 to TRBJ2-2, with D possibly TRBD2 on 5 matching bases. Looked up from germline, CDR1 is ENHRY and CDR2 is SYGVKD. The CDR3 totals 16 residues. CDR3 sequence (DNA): TGTGCCACCGCGGCCGAACCAATCTTCCGGACCGGGGAGCTGCTTTTT. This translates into CATAAEPIFRTGELLF.

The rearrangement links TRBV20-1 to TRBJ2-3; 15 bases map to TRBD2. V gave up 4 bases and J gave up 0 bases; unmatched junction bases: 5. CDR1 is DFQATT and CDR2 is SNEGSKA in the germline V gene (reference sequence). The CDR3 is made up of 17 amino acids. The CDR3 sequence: CSATLGLAGGSTDTQYF. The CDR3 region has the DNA TGCAGTGCTACCCTGGGACTAGCGGGAGGCAGCACAGATACGCAGTATTTT.

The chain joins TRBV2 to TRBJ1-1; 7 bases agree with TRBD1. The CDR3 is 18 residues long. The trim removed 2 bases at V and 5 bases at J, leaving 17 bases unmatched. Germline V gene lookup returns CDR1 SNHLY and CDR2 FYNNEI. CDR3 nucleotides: TGTGCCAGCAGTGAAAAGACAGGGCAAGCTTCTCGGATAACTGAAGCTTTCTTT. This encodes CASSEKTGQASRITEAFF. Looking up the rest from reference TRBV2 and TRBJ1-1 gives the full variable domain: EPEVTQTPSHQVTQMGQEVILRCVPISNHLYFYWYRQILGQKVEFLVSFYNNEISEKSEIFDDQFSVERPDGSNFTLKIRSTKLEDSAMYFCASSEKTGQASRITEAFFGQGTRLTVV.

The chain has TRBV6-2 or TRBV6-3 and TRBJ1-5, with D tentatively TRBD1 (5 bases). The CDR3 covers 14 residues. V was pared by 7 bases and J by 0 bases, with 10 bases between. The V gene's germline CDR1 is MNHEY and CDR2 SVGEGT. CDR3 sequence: CASTLDSSNQPQHF. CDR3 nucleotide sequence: TGTGCCAGCACCCTCGACAGTAGCAATCAGCCCCAGCATTTT.

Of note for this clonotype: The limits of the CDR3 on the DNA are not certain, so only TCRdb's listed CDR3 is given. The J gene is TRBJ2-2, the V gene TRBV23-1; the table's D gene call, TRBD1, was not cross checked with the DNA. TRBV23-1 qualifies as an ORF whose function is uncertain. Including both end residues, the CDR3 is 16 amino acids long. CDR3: CASGSRDRTTPGSCFF.

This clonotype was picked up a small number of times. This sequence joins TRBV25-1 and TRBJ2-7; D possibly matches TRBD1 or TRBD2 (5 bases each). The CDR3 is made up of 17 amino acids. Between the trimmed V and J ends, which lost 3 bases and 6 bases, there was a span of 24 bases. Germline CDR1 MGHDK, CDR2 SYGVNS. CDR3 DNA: TGTGCCAGCAGTGAGTTGAGAAGAGGCAGGGCGGGCTCCGAGCAGTACTTC. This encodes CASSELRRGRAGSEQYF.

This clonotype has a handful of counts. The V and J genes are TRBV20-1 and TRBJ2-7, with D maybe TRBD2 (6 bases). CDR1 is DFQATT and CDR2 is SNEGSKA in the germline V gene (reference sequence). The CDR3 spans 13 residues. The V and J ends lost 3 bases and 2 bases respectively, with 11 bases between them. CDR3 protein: CSASLGGTYEQYF. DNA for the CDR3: TGCAGTGCTAGTCTCGGGGGAACCTACGAGCAGTACTTC.

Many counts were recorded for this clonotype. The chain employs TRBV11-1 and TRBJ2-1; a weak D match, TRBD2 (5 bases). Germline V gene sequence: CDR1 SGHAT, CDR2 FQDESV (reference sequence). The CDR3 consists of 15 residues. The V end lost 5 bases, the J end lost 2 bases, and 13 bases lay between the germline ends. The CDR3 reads CASSPGLEPYNEQFF. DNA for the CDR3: TGTGCCAGCAGCCCTGGACTGGAACCCTACAATGAGCAGTTCTTC.

CDR3 sequence reads: CASSDQQIYGYTF. The CDR3 DNA reads TGTGCCAGCAGTGATCAACAGATCTATGGCTACACCTTC. The genes are TRBV2 and TRBJ1-2; D is ambiguous. V shed 3 bases and J shed 4 bases, with 9 bases lying between them. CDR1 is SNHLY and CDR2 is FYNNEI in the germline V gene. CDR3 length: 13 residues. Drawing the rest from reference TRBV2 and TRBJ1-2, the complete variable domain is EPEVTQTPSHQVTQMGQEVILRCVPISNHLYFYWYRQILGQKVEFLVSFYNNEISEKSEIFDDQFSVERPDGSNFTLKIRSTKLEDSAMYFCASSDQQIYGYTFGSGTRLTVV.

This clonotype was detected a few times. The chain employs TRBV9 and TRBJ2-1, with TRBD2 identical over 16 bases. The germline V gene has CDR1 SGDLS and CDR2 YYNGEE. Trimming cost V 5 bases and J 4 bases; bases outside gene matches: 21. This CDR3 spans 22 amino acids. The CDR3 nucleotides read TGTGCCAGCAGTTCCGGTAGGGATTACGGGACTAGCGGGAGGGCCGTTTACAATGAGCAGTTCTTC. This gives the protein CASSSGRDYGTSGRAVYNEQFF.

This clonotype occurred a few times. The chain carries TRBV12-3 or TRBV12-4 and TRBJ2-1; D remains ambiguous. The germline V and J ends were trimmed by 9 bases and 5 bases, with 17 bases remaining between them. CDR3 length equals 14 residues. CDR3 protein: CASRFGDGHNEQFF. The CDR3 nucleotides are TGTGCCAGTAGATTTGGAGATGGGCACAATGAGCAGTTCTTC.

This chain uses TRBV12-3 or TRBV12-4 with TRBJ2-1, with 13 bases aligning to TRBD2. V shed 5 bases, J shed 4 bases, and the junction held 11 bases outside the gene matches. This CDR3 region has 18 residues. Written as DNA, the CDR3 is TGTGCCAGCAGTCCGATTATAGGGGGACTAGCGGGATACAATGAGCAGTTCTTC. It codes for CASSPIIGGLAGYNEQFF.

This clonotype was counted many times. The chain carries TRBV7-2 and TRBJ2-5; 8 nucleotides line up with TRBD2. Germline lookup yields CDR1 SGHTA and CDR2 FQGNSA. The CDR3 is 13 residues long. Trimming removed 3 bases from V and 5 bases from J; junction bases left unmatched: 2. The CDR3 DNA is TGTGCCAGCAGCTTCACGGGAGGGGAGACCCAGTACTTC. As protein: CASSFTGGETQYF.